This TCR beta chain derives from a study of blood T cell repertoires in COVID-19. V lost 9 bases to trimming and J lost 5 bases; unmatched junction nucleotides: 7. CDR1 is LNHDA, CDR2 SQIVND, per germline (reference sequence). The CDR3 has 13 residues. Original analysis: The authors estimated nucleated cell counts from reference gene primer amplification. TCRdb keeps only in-frame clones here, not all; method: immunoSEQ multiplex PCR. The V and J calls and the clone size are those of that table, but D and trimming were determined from the DNA. The profile covers fewer than 200,000 clones, with around 80% appearing a single time and less than 4% taken by the ten largest.

Specimen: PBMCs or T cells enriched from blood (not recorded which). The chain carries TRBV19 and TRBJ1-5, with TRBD1 matching 7 bases. The receptor was isolated from a woman aged 50 to 60 in a cohort exposed to, infected with or recovered from COVID-19 (not recorded which). The CDR3 bases are TGTGCCAGCTCTTGGACAGGCGATCAGCCCCAGCATTTT. Translation: CASSWTGDQPQHF.